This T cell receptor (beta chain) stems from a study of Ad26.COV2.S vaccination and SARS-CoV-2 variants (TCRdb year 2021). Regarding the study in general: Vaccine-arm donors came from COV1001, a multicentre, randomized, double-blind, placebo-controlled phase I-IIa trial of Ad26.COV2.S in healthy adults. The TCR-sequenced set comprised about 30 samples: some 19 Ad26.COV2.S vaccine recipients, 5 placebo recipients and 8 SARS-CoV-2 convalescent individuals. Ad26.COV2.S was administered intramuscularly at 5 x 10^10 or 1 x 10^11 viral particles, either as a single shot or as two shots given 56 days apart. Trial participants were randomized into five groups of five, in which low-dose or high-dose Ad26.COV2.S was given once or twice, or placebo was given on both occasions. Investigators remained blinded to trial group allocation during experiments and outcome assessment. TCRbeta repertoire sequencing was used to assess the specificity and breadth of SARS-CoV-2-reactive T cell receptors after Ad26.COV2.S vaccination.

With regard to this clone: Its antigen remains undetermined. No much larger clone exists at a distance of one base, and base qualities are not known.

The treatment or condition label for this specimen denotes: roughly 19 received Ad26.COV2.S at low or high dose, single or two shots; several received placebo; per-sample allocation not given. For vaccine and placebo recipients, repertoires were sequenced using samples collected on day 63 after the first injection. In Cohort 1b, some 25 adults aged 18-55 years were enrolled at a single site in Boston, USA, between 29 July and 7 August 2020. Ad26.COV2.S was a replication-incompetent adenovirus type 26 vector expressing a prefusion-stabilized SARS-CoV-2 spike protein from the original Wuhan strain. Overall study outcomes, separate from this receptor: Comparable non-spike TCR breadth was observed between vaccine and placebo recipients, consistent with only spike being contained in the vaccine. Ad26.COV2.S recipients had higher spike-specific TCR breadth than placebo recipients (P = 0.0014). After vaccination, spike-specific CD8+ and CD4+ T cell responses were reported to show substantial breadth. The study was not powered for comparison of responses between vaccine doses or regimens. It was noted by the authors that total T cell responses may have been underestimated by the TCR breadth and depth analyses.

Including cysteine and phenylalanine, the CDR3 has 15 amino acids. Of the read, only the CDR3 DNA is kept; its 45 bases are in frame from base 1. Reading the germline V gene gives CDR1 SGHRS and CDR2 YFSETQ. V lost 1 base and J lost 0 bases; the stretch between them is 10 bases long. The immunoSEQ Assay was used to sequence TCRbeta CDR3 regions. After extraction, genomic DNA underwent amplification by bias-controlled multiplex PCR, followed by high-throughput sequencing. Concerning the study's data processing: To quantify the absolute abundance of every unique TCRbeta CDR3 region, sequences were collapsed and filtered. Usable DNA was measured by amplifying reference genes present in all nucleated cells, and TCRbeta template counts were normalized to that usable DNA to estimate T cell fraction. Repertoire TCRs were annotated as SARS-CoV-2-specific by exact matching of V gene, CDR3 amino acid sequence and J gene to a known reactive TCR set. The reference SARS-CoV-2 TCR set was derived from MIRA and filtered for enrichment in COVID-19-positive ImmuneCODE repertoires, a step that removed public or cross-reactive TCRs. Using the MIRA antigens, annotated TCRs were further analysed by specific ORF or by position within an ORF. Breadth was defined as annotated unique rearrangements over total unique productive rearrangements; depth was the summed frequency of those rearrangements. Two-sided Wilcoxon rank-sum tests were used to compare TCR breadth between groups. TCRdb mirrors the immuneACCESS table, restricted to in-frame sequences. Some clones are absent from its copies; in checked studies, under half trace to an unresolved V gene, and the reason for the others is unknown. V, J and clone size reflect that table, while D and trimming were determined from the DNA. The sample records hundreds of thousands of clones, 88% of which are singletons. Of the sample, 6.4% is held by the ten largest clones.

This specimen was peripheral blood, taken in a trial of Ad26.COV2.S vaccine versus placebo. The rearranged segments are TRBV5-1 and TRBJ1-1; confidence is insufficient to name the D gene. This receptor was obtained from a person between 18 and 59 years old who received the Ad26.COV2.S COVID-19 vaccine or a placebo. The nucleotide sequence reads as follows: TGCGCCAGCAGCTTGAATCTCGATATGAACACTGAAGCTTTCTTT. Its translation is CASSLNLDMNTEAFF.